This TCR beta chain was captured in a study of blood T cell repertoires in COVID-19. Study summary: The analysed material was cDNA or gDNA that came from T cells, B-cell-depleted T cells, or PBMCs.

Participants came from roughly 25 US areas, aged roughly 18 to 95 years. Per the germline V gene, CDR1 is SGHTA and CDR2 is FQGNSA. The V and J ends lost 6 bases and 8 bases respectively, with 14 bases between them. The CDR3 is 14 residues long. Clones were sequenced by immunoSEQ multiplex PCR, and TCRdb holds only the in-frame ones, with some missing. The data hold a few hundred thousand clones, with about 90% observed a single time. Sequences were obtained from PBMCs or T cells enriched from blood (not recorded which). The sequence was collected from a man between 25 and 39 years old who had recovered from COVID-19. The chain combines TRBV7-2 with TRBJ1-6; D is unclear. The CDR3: CASSLAGTYSPLHF. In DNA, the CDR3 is TGTGCCAGCAGTTTGGCGGGAACGTATTCACCCCTCCACTTT.